These 31 T cell receptor beta chains originate from one sample sequenced in a study of monozygotic twins with inflammatory bowel disease. TCRdb reprocessed the 5' RACE reads and stores each CDR3 protein as one record, lacking DNA. Its table lists approximately 380,000 distinct CDR3 sequences. The material sequenced was blood. All receptors come from a human donor with ulcerative colitis or Crohn's disease, or a healthy co-twin of an affected twin (not recorded which).

The chain links TRBV29-1 to TRBJ2-3; the TCRdb call, TRBD1, lacks DNA for checking. Germline lookup yields CDR1 SQVTM and CDR2 ANQGSEA. This CDR3 has 15 residues. CDR3 sequence: CSVGSLTMRTDTQYF.

The chain links TRBV12-3 or TRBV12-4 to TRBJ1-2. This CDR3 has 13 amino acids. CDR3 sequence reads: CASSGTLGYGYTF.

The chain is built from TRBV7-8 and TRBJ1-6; the TCRdb D gene call, TRBD1, has no DNA to confirm it. This CDR3 is built from 13 residues. CDR1 and CDR2 from the germline V gene are SGHVS and FQNEAQ. This CDR3 reads CASSLRQAIPLHF.

The chain is built from TRBV5-1 and TRBJ2-5. The CDR3 is made up of 15 amino acids. The germline V gene has CDR1 SGHRS and CDR2 YFSETQ. CDR3 amino acids: CASSLIVAAQETQYF.

The chain joins TRBV18 to TRBJ2-3; TCRdb calls TRBD1, which cannot be checked without DNA. Germline V gives CDR1 KGHSH, CDR2 LQKENI. The CDR3 loop spans 15 amino acids. This chain's CDR3 is CASSPPQGLTDTQYF.

CDR3 sequence: CASSLSSGYTDTQYF. This chain connects TRBV27 to TRBJ2-3. This CDR3 is 15 amino acids long. Germline values: CDR1 MNHEY, CDR2 SMNVEV (reference sequence).

CDR3 region: CASSLGQGRWSPEAFF. The chain is built from TRBV6-5 and TRBJ1-1; TCRdb designates TRBD1, a call that cannot be tested without DNA. The CDR3 covers 16 residues. From germline, CDR1 is MNHEY and CDR2 SVGAGI.

J is TRBJ2-7 and V is TRBV5-1; TCRdb designates TRBD2, a call that cannot be tested without DNA. The CDR3 is made up of 15 amino acids. Germline lookup yields CDR1 SGHRS and CDR2 YFSETQ. The CDR3 reads CASSLETSRSYEQYF.

The chain is built from TRBV4-3 and TRBJ1-2; the D gene TCRdb calls, TRBD1, cannot be checked with no DNA. The CDR3 is made up of 15 amino acids. Looked up from germline, CDR1 is LGHNA and CDR2 is YSLEER. The CDR3 sequence: CASSQDSTQGDGYTF.

V usage is TRBV7-8 and J usage is TRBJ2-2. The CDR3 length is 18 residues. Germline V gives CDR1 SGHVS, CDR2 FQNEAQ. CDR3 region: CASSLEFIGFESTGELFF.

The chain links TRBV19 to TRBJ1-1; TCRdb gives TRBD1 as the D gene, but with no DNA this cannot be confirmed. The CDR3 totals 13 residues. In germline, CDR1 is LNHDA, CDR2 SQIVND (reference sequence). CDR3 residues: CASRPVEGVKAFF.

The chain employs TRBV20-1 and TRBJ2-7; TCRdb calls TRBD2, which cannot be checked without DNA. The CDR3 sequence is 15 residues long. Germline CDR1 DFQATT, CDR2 SNEGSKA (reference sequence). The CDR3 loop reads CSARGNSGASYEQYF.

The chain combines TRBV7-9 with TRBJ1-5; TCRdb outputs TRBD1, but without DNA this stays unchecked. The CDR3 spans 15 residues. CDR1 and CDR2 (germline): SEHNR, FQNEAQ (reference sequence). This CDR3 reads CASSFGDNPGQPQHF.

The rearrangement links TRBV9 to TRBJ1-6. The CDR3 runs 15 residues. The germline V gene encodes CDR1 SGDLS and CDR2 YYNGEE. CDR3 sequence: CASSVDSAYNSPLHF.

This CDR3 reads CASSPPRDTQYF. The rearrangement uses TRBV18 and TRBJ2-3. This CDR3 comprises 12 residues. Germline CDR1 reads KGHSH; CDR2 reads LQKENI.

This sequence joins TRBV29-1 and TRBJ1-2; TCRdb reports TRBD1, a call that lacks DNA to check it against. This CDR3 is built from 13 residues. The V gene's germline CDR1 is SQVTM and CDR2 ANQGSEA. CDR3 loop: CSVEGVRGGGYTF. The whole variable domain, remainder taken from reference TRBV29-1 and TRBJ1-2, is SAVISQKPSRDICQRGTSLTIQCQVDSQVTMMFWYRQQPGQSLTLIATANQGSEATYESGFVIDKFPISRPNLTFSTLTVSNMSPEDSSIYLCSVEGVRGGGYTFGSGTRLTVV.

This rearrangement joins TRBV20-1 to TRBJ1-1; the D gene TCRdb calls, TRBD1, cannot be checked with no DNA. CDR3 length: 13 amino acids. CDR1 DFQATT and CDR2 SNEGSKA come from the germline V gene (reference sequence). Here the CDR3 reads CSLLRDRDTEAFF.

The chain uses TRBV7-9 and TRBJ1-1; TCRdb's D gene call, TRBD1, goes unchecked for lack of DNA. Germline V lookup: CDR1 SEHNR, CDR2 FQNEAQ (reference sequence). There are 15 residues in the CDR3. The CDR3 protein is CASSLALPGQGIAFF. Supplemented by reference TRBV7-9 and TRBJ1-1, the full variable domain reads DTGVSQNPRHKITKRGQNVTFRCDPISEHNRLYWYRQTLGQGPEFLTYFQNEAQLEKSRLLSDRFSAERPKGSFSTLEIQRTEQGDSAMYLCASSLALPGQGIAFFGQGTRLTVV.

This sequence joins TRBV9 and TRBJ2-2; with no DNA, the TCRdb D assignment of TRBD1 cannot be verified. The germline CDR1 and CDR2 sequences are SGDLS and YYNGEE. The CDR3 is made up of 16 amino acids. CDR3 in amino acids: CASSVAAPTNTGELFF.

V gene TRBV6-2 or TRBV6-3 combines with J gene TRBJ2-7; without DNA, the TCRdb call of TRBD1 cannot be checked. CDR1 MNHEY and CDR2 SVGEGT come from the germline V gene. This CDR3 comprises 14 residues. CDR3 loop: CASRDKQGSYEQYF.

The J gene is TRBJ2-1, the V gene TRBV13; TCRdb calls TRBD2, which cannot be checked without DNA. The germline V gene encodes CDR1 PRHDT and CDR2 FYEKMQ (reference sequence). The CDR3 loop spans 15 amino acids. The CDR3: CASSWTSGGVNEQFF.

This chain uses TRBV5-1 with TRBJ2-5; TCRdb proposes TRBD1, but this gene call is untestable without DNA. The V gene's germline CDR1 is SGHRS and CDR2 YFSETQ. The CDR3 sequence is 18 residues long. CDR3 sequence reads: CASRWTGLSFGPQETQYF.

This rearrangement joins TRBV12-3 or TRBV12-4 to TRBJ2-1; TCRdb calls TRBD2, which cannot be checked without DNA. The CDR3 has 11 residues. This CDR3 reads CVSSGSWEQFF.

The chain joins TRBV12-3 or TRBV12-4 to TRBJ2-3; TCRdb lists TRBD1, though no DNA is available to test this call. This CDR3 comprises 14 residues. This chain's CDR3 is CASSFTGDTDTQYF.

The J gene is TRBJ2-3, the V gene TRBV7-9; TCRdb's D call of TRBD1 is untestable without DNA. This CDR3 contains 16 residues. From germline, CDR1 is SEHNR and CDR2 FQNEAQ (reference sequence). CDR3 region: CASSPGQGSSTDTQYF.

The chain carries TRBV16 and TRBJ2-7; the D gene TCRdb calls, TRBD1, cannot be checked with no DNA. The V gene's germline CDR1 is KGHSY and CDR2 FQNENV. This CDR3 has 16 residues. This CDR3 is CASSQSRVQGIYEQYF.

This chain connects TRBV5-1 to TRBJ1-2. The germline V gene encodes CDR1 SGHRS and CDR2 YFSETQ. The CDR3 spans 14 residues. The CDR3 loop is CASSLGPSNYGYTF.

The chain couples TRBV28 to TRBJ2-7; TCRdb's D call of TRBD1 is untestable without DNA. Per the germline V gene, CDR1 is MDHEN and CDR2 is SYDVKM. This CDR3 comprises 13 residues. The CDR3 here is CASSFPDSYEQYF.

CDR3 sequence reads: CSAEGRTSGEYVQFF. This chain uses TRBV20-1 with TRBJ2-1; TCRdb proposes TRBD2, but this gene call is untestable without DNA. CDR1 DFQATT and CDR2 SNEGSKA come from the germline V gene (reference sequence). The CDR3 extends over 15 amino acids.

V is TRBV4-2 and J is TRBJ2-3. The CDR3 is 13 amino acids. Germline-derived CDR1 and CDR2 are LGHNA and YNFKEQ. CDR3 region: CASSPHHGDTQYF.

The chain carries TRBV4-2 and TRBJ1-1. The CDR3 has 15 residues. The germline gives CDR1 LGHNA, CDR2 YNFKEQ. CDR3 protein: CASSQDLGGSTEAFF.